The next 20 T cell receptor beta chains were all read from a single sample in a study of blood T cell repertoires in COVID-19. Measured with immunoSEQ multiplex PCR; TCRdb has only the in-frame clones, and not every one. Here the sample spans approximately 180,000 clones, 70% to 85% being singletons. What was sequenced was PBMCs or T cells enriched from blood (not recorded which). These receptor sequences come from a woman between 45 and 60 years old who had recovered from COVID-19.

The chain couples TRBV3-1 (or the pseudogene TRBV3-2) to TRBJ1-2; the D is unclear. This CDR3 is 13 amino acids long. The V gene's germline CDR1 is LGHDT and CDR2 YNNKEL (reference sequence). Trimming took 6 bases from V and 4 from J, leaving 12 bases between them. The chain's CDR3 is CASRAGGFYGYTF. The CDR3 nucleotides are TGTGCCAGCAGGGCGGGCGGGTTCTATGGCTACACCTTC.

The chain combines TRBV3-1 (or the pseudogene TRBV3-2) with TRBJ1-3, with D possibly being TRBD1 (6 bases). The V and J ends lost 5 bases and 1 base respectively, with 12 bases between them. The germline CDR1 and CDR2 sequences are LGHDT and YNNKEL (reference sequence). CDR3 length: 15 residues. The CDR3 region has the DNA TGTGCCAGCAGCTTAACAGGGAATTCTGGAAACACCATATATTTT. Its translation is CASSLTGNSGNTIYF.

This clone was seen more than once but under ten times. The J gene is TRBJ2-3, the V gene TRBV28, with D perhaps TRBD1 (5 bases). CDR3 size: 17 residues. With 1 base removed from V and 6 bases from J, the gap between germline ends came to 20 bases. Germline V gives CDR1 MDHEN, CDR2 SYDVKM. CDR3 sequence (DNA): TGTGCCAGCAGTTTATCCCTGCCCGGTGGGGCAGGGGATACGCAGTATTTT. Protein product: CASSLSLPGGAGDTQYF.

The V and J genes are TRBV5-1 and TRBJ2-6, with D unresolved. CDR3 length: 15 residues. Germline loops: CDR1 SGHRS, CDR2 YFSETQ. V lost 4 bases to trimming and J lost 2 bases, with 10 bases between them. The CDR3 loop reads CASSVQYAGANVLTF. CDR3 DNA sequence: TGCGCCAGCAGCGTACAGTATGCTGGGGCCAACGTCCTGACTTTC.

The CDR3 region is CASSQLDSGARETQYF. CDR3 DNA: TGTGCCAGCAGCCAGTTAGATAGCGGAGCCCGGGAGACCCAGTACTTC. The chain has TRBV4-2 and TRBJ2-5; perhaps TRBD2 as D (6 bases). Germline V CDR1 and CDR2: LGHNA, YNFKEQ. The V end lost 3 bases, the J end lost 5 bases, and 19 bases lay between the germline ends. This CDR3 region has 16 residues.

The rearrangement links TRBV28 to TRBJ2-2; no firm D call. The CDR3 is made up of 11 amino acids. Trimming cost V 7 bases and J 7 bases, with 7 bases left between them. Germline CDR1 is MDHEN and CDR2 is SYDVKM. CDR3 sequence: CASIPGGELFF. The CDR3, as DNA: TGTGCCAGCATTCCGGGCGGGGAGCTGTTTTTT.

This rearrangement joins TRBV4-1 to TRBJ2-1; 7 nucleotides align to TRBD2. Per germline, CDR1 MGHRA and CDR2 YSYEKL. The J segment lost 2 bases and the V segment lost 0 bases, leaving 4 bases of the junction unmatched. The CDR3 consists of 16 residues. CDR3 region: CASSQEGTSAYNEQFF. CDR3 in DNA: TGCGCCAGCAGCCAAGAGGGTACTAGCGCCTACAATGAGCAGTTCTTC.

The CDR3 DNA reads TGTGCCAGCAGCTTATCCGTTGGGACTAGGAACAAACAGGCGAACGAGCAGTACTTC. It yields the protein CASSLSVGTRNKQANEQYF. V gene TRBV7-9 combines with J gene TRBJ2-7; 8 bases align to TRBD2. The V and J ends lost 2 bases and 5 bases, in that order; junction bases with no gene match: 20. Germline values: CDR1 SEHNR, CDR2 FQNEAQ (reference sequence). The CDR3 is made up of 19 amino acids.

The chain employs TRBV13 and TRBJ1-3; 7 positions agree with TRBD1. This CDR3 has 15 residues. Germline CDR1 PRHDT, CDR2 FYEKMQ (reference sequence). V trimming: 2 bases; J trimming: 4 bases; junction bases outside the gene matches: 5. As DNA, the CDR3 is TGTGCCAGCAGCTTATCATCAGGGGGAGGAAACACCATATATTTT. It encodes CASSLSSGGGNTIYF.

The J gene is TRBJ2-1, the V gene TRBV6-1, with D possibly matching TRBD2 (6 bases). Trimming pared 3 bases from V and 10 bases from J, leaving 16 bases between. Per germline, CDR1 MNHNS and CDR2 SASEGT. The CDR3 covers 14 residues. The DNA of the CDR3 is TGTGCCAGCAGTGAGCCCGGGGGAAACGGGGAGCAGTTCTTC. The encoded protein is CASSEPGGNGEQFF.

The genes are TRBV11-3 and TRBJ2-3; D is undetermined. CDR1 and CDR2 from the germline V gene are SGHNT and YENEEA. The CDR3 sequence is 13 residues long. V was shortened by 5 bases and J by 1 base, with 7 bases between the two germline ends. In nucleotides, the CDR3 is TGTGCCAGCAGCAGTCCGGGCACAGATACGCAGTATTTT. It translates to CASSSPGTDTQYF.

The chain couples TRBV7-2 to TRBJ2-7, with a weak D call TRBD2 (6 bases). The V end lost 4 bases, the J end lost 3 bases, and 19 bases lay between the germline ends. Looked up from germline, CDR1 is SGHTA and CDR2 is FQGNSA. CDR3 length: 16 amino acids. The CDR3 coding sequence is TGTGCCAGCAGCTCTCCGCGGGGTGAGGGACGCTACGAGCAGTACTTC. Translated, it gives CASSSPRGEGRYEQYF.

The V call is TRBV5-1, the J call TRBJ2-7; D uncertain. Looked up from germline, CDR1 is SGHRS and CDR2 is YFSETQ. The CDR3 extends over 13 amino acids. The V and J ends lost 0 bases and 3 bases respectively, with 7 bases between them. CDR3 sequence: CASSLGPLYEQYF. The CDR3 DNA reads TGCGCCAGCAGCTTGGGTCCCCTCTACGAGCAGTACTTC. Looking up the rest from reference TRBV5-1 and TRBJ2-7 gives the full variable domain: KAGVTQTPRYLIKTRGQQVTLSCSPISGHRSVSWYQQTPGQGLQFLFEYFSETQRNKGNFPGRFSGRQFSNSRSEMNVSTLELGDSALYLCASSLGPLYEQYFGPGTRLTVT.

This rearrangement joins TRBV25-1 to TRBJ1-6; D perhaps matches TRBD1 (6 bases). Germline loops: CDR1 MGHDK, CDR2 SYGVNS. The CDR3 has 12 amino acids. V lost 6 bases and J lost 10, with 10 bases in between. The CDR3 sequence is CASRPGGSPLHF. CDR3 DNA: TGTGCCAGCAGGCCGGGGGGCTCACCCCTCCACTTT.

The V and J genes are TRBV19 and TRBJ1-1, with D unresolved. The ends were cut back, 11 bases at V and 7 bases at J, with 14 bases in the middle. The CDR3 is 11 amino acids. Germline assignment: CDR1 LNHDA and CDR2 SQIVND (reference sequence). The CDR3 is CASAGYDEAFF. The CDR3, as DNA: TGTGCCTCTGCAGGCTACGATGAAGCTTTCTTT.

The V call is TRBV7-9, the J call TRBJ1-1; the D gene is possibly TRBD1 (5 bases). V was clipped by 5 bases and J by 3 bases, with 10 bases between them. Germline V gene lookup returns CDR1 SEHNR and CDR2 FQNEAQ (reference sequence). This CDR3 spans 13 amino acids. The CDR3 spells CASSQDSYTEAFF. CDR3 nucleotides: TGTGCCAGCAGCCAAGACAGCTACACTGAAGCTTTCTTT.

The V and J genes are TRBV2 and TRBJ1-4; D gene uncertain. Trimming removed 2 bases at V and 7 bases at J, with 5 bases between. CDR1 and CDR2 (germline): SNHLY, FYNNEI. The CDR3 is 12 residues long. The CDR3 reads CASSELSEKLFF. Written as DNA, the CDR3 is TGTGCCAGCAGTGAATTGAGTGAAAAACTGTTTTTT. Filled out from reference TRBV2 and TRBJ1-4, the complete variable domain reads EPEVTQTPSHQVTQMGQEVILRCVPISNHLYFYWYRQILGQKVEFLVSFYNNEISEKSEIFDDQFSVERPDGSNFTLKIRSTKLEDSAMYFCASSELSEKLFFGSGTQLSVL.

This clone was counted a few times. CDR3 nucleotides: TGTGCCAGTAGTGTCTTAGCGGGAAGACACTACGAGCAGTACTTC. Translation: CASSVLAGRHYEQYF. The rearrangement joins TRBV19 to TRBJ2-7, with TRBD2 identical over 8 bases. CDR3 length: 15 amino acids. From germline, CDR1 is LNHDA and CDR2 SQIVND (reference sequence). Germline trimming cut 5 bases from V and 3 bases from J; bases unmatched to any gene: 9.

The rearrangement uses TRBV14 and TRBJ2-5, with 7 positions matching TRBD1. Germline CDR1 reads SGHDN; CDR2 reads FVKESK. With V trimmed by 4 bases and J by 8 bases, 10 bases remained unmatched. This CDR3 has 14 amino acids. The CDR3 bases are TGTGCCAGCAGCCCCGTCCGGGGACAGACTACCCAGTACTTC. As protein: CASSPVRGQTTQYF.

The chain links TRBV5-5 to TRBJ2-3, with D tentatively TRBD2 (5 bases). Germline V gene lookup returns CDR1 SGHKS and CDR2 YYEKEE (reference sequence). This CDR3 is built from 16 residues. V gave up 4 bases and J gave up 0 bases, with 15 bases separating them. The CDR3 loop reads CASSPRGRSSTDTQYF. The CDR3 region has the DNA TGTGCCAGCAGCCCGAGAGGGCGGAGCAGCACAGATACGCAGTATTTT.